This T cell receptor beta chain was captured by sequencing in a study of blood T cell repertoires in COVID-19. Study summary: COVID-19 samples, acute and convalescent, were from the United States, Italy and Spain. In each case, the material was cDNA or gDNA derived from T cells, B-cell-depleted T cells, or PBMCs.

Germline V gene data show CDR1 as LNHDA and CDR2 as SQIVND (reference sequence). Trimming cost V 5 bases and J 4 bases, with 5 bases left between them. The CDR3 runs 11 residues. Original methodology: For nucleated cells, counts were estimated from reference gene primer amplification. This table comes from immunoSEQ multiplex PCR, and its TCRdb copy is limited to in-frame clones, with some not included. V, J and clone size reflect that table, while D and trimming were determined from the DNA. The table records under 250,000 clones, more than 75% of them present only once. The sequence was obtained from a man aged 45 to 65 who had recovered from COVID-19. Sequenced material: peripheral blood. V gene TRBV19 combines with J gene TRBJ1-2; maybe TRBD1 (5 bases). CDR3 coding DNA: TGTGCCAGTAGTGACAGCTATGGCTACACCTTC. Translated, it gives CASSDSYGYTF.